This T cell receptor (beta chain) was observed in a study of blood T cell repertoires in COVID-19. Overall study: PBMCs, B-cell-depleted T cells, or T cells were the source of the cDNA or gDNA that made up the material.

V was pared by 3 bases and J by 4 bases, with 16 bases between. The germline V gene has CDR1 KGHSH and CDR2 LQKENI. The CDR3 has 15 residues. Libraries were prepared by immunoSEQ multiplex PCR; TCRdb keeps only in-frame clonotypes and omits some of them. The sample holds 150,000 to 200,000 clones; around 87% are singletons and the top ten take around 2.5%. V usage is TRBV18 and J usage is TRBJ2-7; a possible D gene is TRBD1 (6 bases). Input material: peripheral blood. The receptor was isolated from a man aged 35-49 years with active or convalescent COVID-19. The CDR3 DNA reads TGTGCCAGCTCACCCACTGTGACAGGACTGTACGAGCAGTACTTC. Protein sequence: CASSPTVTGLYEQYF.